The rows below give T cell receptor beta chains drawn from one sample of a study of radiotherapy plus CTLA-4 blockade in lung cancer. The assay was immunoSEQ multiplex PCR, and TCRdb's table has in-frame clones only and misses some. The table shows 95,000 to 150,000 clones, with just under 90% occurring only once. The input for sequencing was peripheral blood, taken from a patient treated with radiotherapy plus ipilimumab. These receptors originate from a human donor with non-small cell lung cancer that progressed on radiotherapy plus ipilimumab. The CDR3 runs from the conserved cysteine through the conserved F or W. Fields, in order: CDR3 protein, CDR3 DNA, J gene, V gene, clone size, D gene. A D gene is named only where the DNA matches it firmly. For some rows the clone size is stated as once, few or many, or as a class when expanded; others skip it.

CDR3aa: CASRNVASALQETQYF
CDR3nt: TGTGCCAGCAGAAACGTGGCTAGCGCTCTCCAAGAGACCCAGTACTTC
j_gene: TRBJ2-5
v_gene: TRBV27
abundance: NA
d_gene: NA

CDR3aa: CASGWGPSKLYNEQFF
CDR3nt: TGTGCTAGTGGTTGGGGGCCGTCTAAACTTTACAATGAGCAGTTCTTC
j_gene: TRBJ2-1
v_gene: TRBV12-5
abundance: NA
d_gene: NA

CDR3aa: CASSGPGSGNEQFF
CDR3nt: TGTGCCAGCAGCGGACCGGGCTCGGGTAATGAGCAGTTCTTC
j_gene: TRBJ2-1
v_gene: TRBV9
abundance: NA
d_gene: NA

CDR3aa: CASSYKGPTNYGYTF
CDR3nt: TGTGCCAGCAGTTACAAAGGGCCGACCAACTATGGCTACACCTTC
j_gene: TRBJ1-2
v_gene: TRBV6-5
abundance: once
d_gene: NA

CDR3aa: CASSLTGQGEAGYTF
CDR3nt: TGTGCCAGCTCATTAACCGGACAGGGGGAGGCTGGCTACACCTTC
j_gene: TRBJ1-2
v_gene: TRBV18
abundance: NA
d_gene: TRBD1

CDR3aa: CASGGVPRVTEAFF
CDR3nt: TGTGCCAGTGGAGGAGTTCCCCGGGTGACTGAAGCTTTCTTT
j_gene: TRBJ1-1
v_gene: TRBV2
abundance: NA
d_gene: NA

CDR3aa: CASSPVSSTDTQYF
CDR3nt: TGTGCCAGCTCACCCGTCTCTAGCACAGATACGCAGTATTTT
j_gene: TRBJ2-3
v_gene: TRBV18
abundance: NA
d_gene: NA

CDR3aa: CSVIGTSSTDTQYF
CDR3nt: TGCAGCGTTATCGGGACATCTAGCACAGATACGCAGTATTTT
j_gene: TRBJ2-3
v_gene: TRBV29-1
abundance: NA
d_gene: NA

CDR3aa: CATSRDRRLADQETQYF
CDR3nt: TGTGCCACCAGCAGAGATAGGCGACTAGCGGACCAAGAGACCCAGTACTTC
j_gene: TRBJ2-5
v_gene: TRBV15
abundance: NA
d_gene: TRBD2

CDR3aa: CASSSNSATYEQYF
CDR3nt: TGTGCCAGCAGTTCCAATAGCGCAACTTACGAGCAGTACTTC
j_gene: TRBJ2-7
v_gene: TRBV6-5
abundance: NA
d_gene: NA

CDR3aa: CAWTGTGYDYTF
CDR3nt: TGTGCCTGGACAGGGACGGGCTATGACTACACCTTC
j_gene: TRBJ1-2
v_gene: TRBV30
abundance: NA
d_gene: NA

CDR3aa: CASSLGANNEKLFF
CDR3nt: TGCGCCAGCAGCTTGGGTGCTAATAATGAAAAACTGTTTTTT
j_gene: TRBJ1-4
v_gene: TRBV5-1
abundance: NA
d_gene: NA

CDR3aa: CASRGQGRRGYTF
CDR3nt: TGTGCCAGCAGGGGACAGGGTCGGCGGGGCTACACCTTC
j_gene: TRBJ1-2
v_gene: TRBV6-1
abundance: NA
d_gene: TRBD1

CDR3aa: CATSLETGELFF
CDR3nt: TGTGCCACCAGCCTTGAAACCGGGGAGCTGTTTTTT
j_gene: TRBJ2-2
v_gene: TRBV15
abundance: NA
d_gene: NA

CDR3aa: CASTSKIWAKNIQYF
CDR3nt: TGTGCCAGCACATCCAAAATTTGGGCCAAAAACATTCAGTACTTC
j_gene: TRBJ2-4
v_gene: TRBV6-5
abundance: NA
d_gene: NA

CDR3aa: CASSEAGTGYYGYTF
CDR3nt: TGTGCCAGCAGTGAAGCTGGGACAGGCTACTATGGCTACACCTTC
j_gene: TRBJ1-2
v_gene: TRBV6-1
abundance: NA
d_gene: TRBD1

CDR3aa: CASSDLGQARYEQYF
CDR3nt: TGTGCCAGCAGTGATTTAGGCCAGGCGAGGTACGAGCAGTACTTC
j_gene: TRBJ2-7
v_gene: TRBV6-1
abundance: NA
d_gene: NA

CDR3aa: CASSLESSVDNEQFF
CDR3nt: TGTGCCAGCAGCTTAGAGTCTAGCGTTGACAATGAGCAGTTCTTC
j_gene: TRBJ2-1
v_gene: TRBV11-3
abundance: NA
d_gene: NA

CDR3aa: CASSLDRDDGYTF
CDR3nt: TGTGCCAGCAGTCTTGACAGGGATGATGGCTACACCTTC
j_gene: TRBJ1-2
v_gene: TRBV6-6
abundance: NA
d_gene: TRBD1

CDR3aa: CASSPGWELFF
CDR3nt: TGTGCCAGCAGCCCTGGTTGGGAGCTGTTTTTT
j_gene: TRBJ2-2
v_gene: TRBV11-3
abundance: NA
d_gene: NA

CDR3aa: CASSVAPLQETQYF
CDR3nt: TGTGCCAGCAGCGTAGCGCCATTACAAGAGACCCAGTACTTC
j_gene: TRBJ2-5
v_gene: TRBV9
abundance: few
d_gene: NA

CDR3aa: CASSSGGFTGELFF
CDR3nt: TGTGCCAGCAGTAGCGGCGGGTTTACCGGGGAGCTGTTTTTT
j_gene: TRBJ2-2
v_gene: TRBV27
abundance: NA
d_gene: NA

CDR3aa: CASSRDRRSDTQYF
CDR3nt: TGTGCCAGTTCCCGGGACAGGAGATCAGATACGCAGTATTTT
j_gene: TRBJ2-3
v_gene: TRBV6-1
abundance: NA
d_gene: TRBD1

CDR3aa: CASSQESSEAGDEQFF
CDR3nt: TGTGCCAGCAGCCAAGAGAGTTCGGAAGCGGGTGATGAGCAGTTCTTC
j_gene: TRBJ2-1
v_gene: TRBV4-2
abundance: NA
d_gene: NA

CDR3aa: CASNPDRAGMNTEAFF
CDR3nt: TGTGCCAGCAACCCTGACAGGGCGGGAATGAACACTGAAGCTTTCTTT
j_gene: TRBJ1-1
v_gene: TRBV7-8
abundance: NA
d_gene: TRBD1

CDR3aa: CATSRAGQGYRHQPQHF
CDR3nt: TGTGCCACCAGCAGAGCGGGACAGGGATATAGGCATCAGCCCCAGCATTTT
j_gene: TRBJ1-5
v_gene: TRBV15
abundance: NA
d_gene: TRBD1

CDR3aa: CASSPLPTSGRLSYEQYF
CDR3nt: TGTGCCAGCTCACCTCTGCCGACTAGCGGGAGGTTGTCCTACGAGCAGTACTTC
j_gene: TRBJ2-7
v_gene: TRBV18
abundance: NA
d_gene: TRBD2

CDR3aa: CAWTSPGIRGTEAFF
CDR3nt: TGTGCCTGGACGAGCCCAGGAATCAGGGGCACTGAAGCTTTCTTT
j_gene: TRBJ1-1
v_gene: TRBV30
abundance: NA
d_gene: NA

CDR3aa: CAISESYSSGNTIYF
CDR3nt: TGTGCCATCAGTGAGTCGTACAGCTCTGGAAACACCATATATTTT
j_gene: TRBJ1-3
v_gene: TRBV10-3
abundance: NA
d_gene: NA

CDR3aa: CASSLVGQMNSYEQYF
CDR3nt: TGTGCCAGCAGCTTAGTCGGACAGATGAACTCCTACGAGCAGTACTTC
j_gene: TRBJ2-7
v_gene: TRBV11-2
abundance: NA
d_gene: NA

CDR3aa: CASTPGGLGMNTEAFF
CDR3nt: TGCGCCAGCACCCCCGGTGGTCTTGGGATGAACACTGAAGCTTTCTTT
j_gene: TRBJ1-1
v_gene: TRBV5-1
abundance: NA
d_gene: NA